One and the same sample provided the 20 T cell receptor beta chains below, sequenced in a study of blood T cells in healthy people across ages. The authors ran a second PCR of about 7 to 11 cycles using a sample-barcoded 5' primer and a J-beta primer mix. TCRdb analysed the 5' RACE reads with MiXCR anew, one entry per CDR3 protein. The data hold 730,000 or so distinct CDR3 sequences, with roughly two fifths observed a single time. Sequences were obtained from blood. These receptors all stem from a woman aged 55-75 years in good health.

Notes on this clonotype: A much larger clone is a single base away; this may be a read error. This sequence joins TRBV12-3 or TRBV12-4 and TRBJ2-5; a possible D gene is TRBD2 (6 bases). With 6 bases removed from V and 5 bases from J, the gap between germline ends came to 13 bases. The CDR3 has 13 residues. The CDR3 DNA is TGTGCCAGCAGCATACTAGCACGGGAGACCCAGTACTTC. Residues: CASSILARETQYF.

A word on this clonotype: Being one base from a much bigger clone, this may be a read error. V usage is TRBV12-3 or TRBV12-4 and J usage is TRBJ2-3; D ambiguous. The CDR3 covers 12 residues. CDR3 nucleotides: TGTGCCATCAGTTTAAGTCGAGATACGCAGTATTTT. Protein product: CAISLSRDTQYF.

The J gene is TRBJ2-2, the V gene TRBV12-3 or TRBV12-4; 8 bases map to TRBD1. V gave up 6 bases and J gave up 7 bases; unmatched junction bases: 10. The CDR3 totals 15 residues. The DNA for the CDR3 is TGTGCCAGCAGAGGGACAGGAAAGAGAGGCGGGGAGCTGTTTTTT. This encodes CASRGTGKRGGELFF.

The CDR3 DNA reads as TGTGCCAGCACCCCGTCGGGACATCGGATTTTGAACTATGGCTACACCTTC. This sequence encodes CASTPSGHRILNYGYTF. The chain is built from TRBV28 and TRBJ1-2, with D perhaps TRBD1 (6 bases). This CDR3 has 17 residues. Deletions cut 7 bases from V and 2 bases from J, with 23 bases between. Germline lookup yields CDR1 MDHEN and CDR2 SYDVKM.

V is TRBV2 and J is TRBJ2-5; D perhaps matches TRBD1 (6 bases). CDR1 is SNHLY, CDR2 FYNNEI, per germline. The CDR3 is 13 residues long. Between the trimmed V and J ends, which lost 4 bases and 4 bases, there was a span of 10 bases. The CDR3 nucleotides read TGTGCCAGCAGTGGGGTAGGGGGAGAGACCCAGTACTTC. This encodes CASSGVGGETQYF.

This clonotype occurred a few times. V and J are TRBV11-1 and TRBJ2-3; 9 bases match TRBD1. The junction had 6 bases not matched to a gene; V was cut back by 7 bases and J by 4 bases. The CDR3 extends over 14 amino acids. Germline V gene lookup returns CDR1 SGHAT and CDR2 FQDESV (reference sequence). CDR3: CASIVDRGADTQYF. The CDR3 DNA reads TGTGCCAGCATCGTGGACAGGGGCGCAGATACGCAGTATTTT. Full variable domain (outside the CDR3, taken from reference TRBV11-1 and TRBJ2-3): EAEVAQSPRYKITEKSQAVAFWCDPISGHATLYWYRQILGQGPELLVQFQDESVVDDSQLPKDRFSAERLKGVDSTLKIQPAELGDSAMYLCASIVDRGADTQYFGPGTRLTVL.

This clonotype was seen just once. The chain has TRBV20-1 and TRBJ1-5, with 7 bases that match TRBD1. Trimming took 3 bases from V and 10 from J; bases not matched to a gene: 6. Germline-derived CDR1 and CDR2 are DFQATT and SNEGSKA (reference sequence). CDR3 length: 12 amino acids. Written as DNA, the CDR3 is TGCAGTGCTAGTGACAGGGCCTCTCCCCAGCATTTT. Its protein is CSASDRASPQHF.

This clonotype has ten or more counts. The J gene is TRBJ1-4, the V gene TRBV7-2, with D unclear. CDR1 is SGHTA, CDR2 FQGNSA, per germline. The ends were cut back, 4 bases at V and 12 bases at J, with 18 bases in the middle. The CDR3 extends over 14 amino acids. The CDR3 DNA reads TGTGCCAGCAGCTCGGACGGAGCTTATGGGGAACTGTTTTTT. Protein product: CASSSDGAYGELFF.

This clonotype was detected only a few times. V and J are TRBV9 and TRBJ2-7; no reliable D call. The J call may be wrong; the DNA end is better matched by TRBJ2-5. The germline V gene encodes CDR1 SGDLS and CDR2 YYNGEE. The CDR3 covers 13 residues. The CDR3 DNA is TGTGCCAGCAGCGTAGGGCACGAGGAGACCCAGTACTTC. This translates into CASSVGHEETQYF.

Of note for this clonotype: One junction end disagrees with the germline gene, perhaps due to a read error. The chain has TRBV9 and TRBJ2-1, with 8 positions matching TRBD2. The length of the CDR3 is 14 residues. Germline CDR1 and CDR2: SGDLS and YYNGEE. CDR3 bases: TGCGCCAGCGAAGGGGCGGGGGGCAGGGATGAGCAGTTCTTC. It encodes CASEGAGGRDEQFF.

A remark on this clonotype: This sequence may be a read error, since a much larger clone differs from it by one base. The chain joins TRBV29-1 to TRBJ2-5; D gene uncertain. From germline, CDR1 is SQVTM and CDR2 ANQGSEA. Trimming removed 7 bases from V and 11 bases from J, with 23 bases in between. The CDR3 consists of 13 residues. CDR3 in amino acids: CSGGYPHNNEQYF. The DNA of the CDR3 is TGCAGCGGAGGATATCCCCACAACAATGAGCAGTACTTC.

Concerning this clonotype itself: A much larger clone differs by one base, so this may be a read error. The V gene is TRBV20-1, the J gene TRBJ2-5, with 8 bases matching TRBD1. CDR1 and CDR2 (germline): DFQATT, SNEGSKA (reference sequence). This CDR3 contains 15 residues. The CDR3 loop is CSSRGSTGVANEQYF. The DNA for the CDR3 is TGCAGTTCTAGAGGGTCGACAGGGGTTGCGAATGAGCAGTACTTC.

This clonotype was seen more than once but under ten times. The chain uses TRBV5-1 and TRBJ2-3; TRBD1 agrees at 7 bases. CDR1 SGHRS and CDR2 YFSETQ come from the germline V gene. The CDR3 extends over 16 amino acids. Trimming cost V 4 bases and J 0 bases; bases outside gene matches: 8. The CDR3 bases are TGCGCCAGCAGCGGGGACAGACCCCTAAGCACAGATACGCAGTATTTT. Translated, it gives CASSGDRPLSTDTQYF.

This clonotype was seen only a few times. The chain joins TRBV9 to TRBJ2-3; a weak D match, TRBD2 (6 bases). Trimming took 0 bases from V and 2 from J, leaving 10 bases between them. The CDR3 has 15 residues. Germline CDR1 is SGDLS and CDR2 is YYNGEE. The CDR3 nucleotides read TGTGCCAGCAGCGTAGGTCGGGAGCTCACAGATACGCAGTATTTT. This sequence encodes CASSVGRELTDTQYF.

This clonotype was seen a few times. The CDR3 sequence: CASSVLPQVNQETQYF. In DNA, the CDR3 is TGTGCCAGCAGCGTCCTCCCACAGGTCAACCAAGAGACCCAGTACTTC. V gene TRBV9 combines with J gene TRBJ2-5; D may be TRBD1 (5 bases). The V gene's germline CDR1 is SGDLS and CDR2 YYNGEE. The CDR3 contains 16 residues. V was clipped by 2 bases and J by 0 bases, with 14 bases between them.

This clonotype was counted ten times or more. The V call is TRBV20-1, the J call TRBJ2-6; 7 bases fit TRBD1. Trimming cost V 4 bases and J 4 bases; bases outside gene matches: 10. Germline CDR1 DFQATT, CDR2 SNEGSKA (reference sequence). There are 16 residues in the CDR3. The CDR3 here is CSATSNRGGGANVLTF. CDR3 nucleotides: TGCAGTGCTACCTCAAACAGGGGCGGAGGGGCCAACGTCCTGACTTTC.

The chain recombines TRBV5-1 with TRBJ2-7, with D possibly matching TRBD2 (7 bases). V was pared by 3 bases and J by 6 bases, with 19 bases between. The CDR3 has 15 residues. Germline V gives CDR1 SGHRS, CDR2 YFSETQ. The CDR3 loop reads CASSSTVGGPIEQYF. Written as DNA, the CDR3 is TGCGCCAGCAGCTCAACGGTGGGGGGGCCTATCGAGCAGTACTTC.

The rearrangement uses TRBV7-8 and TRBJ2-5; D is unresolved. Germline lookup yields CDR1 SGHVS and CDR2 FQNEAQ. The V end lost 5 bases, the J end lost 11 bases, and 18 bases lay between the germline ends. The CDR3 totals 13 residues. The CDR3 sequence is CASSSYSVDEQYF. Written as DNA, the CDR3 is TGTGCCAGCAGCAGTTACAGCGTGGATGAGCAGTACTTC.

The CDR3 loop reads CASSPSGTSGIDTQYF. In DNA form, the CDR3 reads TGTGCCAGCAGCCCCTCCGGGACTAGCGGGATTGATACGCAGTATTTT. The J gene is TRBJ2-3, the V gene TRBV25-1; 13 bases map to TRBD2. J lost 6 bases, V lost 6 bases, and 9 bases had no gene match. The CDR3 is made up of 16 amino acids. Germline CDR1 is MGHDK and CDR2 is SYGVNS.

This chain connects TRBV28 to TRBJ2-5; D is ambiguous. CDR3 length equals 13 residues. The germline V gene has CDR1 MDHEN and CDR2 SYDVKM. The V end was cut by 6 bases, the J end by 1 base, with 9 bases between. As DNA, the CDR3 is TGTGCCAGCAGCCGACGGACCCAAGAGACCCAGTACTTC. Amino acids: CASSRRTQETQYF.